Listed below are T cell receptor beta chains from one sample, sequenced in a study of T-cell memory formation after mild COVID-19. TCRdb re-called the 5' RACE reads with MiXCR, one entry per CDR3 protein. The profile covers 290,000 or so distinct CDR3 sequences, with roughly a fifth appearing a single time and over 20% taken by the ten largest. Specimen: PBMCs or a T cell subset sorted from them (not recorded which). These TCRs come from a man between 18 and 35 years old who had mild COVID-19 (a few samples of this study predate the infection). Cell type and time point are not known. Each CDR3 is given with its conserved first and last residue. The D gene is left open where the match is weak. Expanded clones get a size class; other rows say once, few or many, or leave the size out.

abundance: -; d_gene: -; j_gene: TRBJ2-7; v_gene: TRBV6-5; CDR3nt: TGTGCCAGCAGTTACGGGGGCCTAGGGTACGAGCAGTACTTC; CDR3aa: CASSYGGLGYEQYF
abundance: -; d_gene: TRBD1; j_gene: TRBJ1-5; v_gene: TRBV24-1; CDR3nt: TGTGCCACCAGCCCCGGGACAGGCTATCAGCCCCAGCATTTT; CDR3aa: CATSPGTGYQPQHF
abundance: -; d_gene: -; j_gene: TRBJ1-6; v_gene: TRBV15; CDR3nt: TGTGCCACCCAACCGACAGCGCGGGGTTCCTATAATTCACCCCTCCACTTT; CDR3aa: CATQPTARGSYNSPLHF
abundance: -; d_gene: -; j_gene: TRBJ1-1; v_gene: TRBV15; CDR3nt: TGTGCCACCAGCAGAGATGGGGGGCCTGAAGCTTTCTTT; CDR3aa: CATSRDGGPEAFF
abundance: -; d_gene: -; j_gene: TRBJ2-5; v_gene: TRBV20-1; CDR3nt: TGCAGTGCTGAGGGTTTGAGGGGGTCACAAGAGACCCAGTACTTC; CDR3aa: CSAEGLRGSQETQYF
abundance: few; d_gene: -; j_gene: TRBJ2-4; v_gene: TRBV5-6; CDR3nt: TGTGCCAGCAGCCGACTTGGAACAGGGAACATTCAGTACTTC; CDR3aa: CASSRLGTGNIQYF
abundance: -; d_gene: TRBD2; j_gene: TRBJ2-1; v_gene: TRBV7-9; CDR3nt: TGTGCCAGCAGCTATGGCGGGGGGGTCTACAATGAGCAGTTCTTC; CDR3aa: CASSYGGGVYNEQFF
abundance: -; d_gene: -; j_gene: TRBJ1-1; v_gene: TRBV14; CDR3nt: TGTGCCAGCAGGGGTATCGGGGACGTTGAAGCTTTCTTT; CDR3aa: CASRGIGDVEAFF
abundance: few; d_gene: -; j_gene: TRBJ2-7; v_gene: TRBV4-1; CDR3nt: TGCGCCAGGGAAATATACAGCACCTGGGCCCGCTTGAAGCAGTACTTC; CDR3aa: CAREIYSTWARLKQYF
abundance: many; d_gene: -; j_gene: TRBJ2-3; v_gene: TRBV7-3; CDR3nt: TGTGCCAGCTCCCGTGGAGCGGATACGCAGTATTTT; CDR3aa: CASSRGADTQYF
abundance: -; d_gene: -; j_gene: TRBJ2-5; v_gene: TRBV5-5; CDR3nt: TGTGCCAGCAGCTTGTTACGGTACCAAGAGACCCAGTACTTC; CDR3aa: CASSLLRYQETQYF
abundance: -; d_gene: -; j_gene: TRBJ1-1; v_gene: TRBV7-6; CDR3nt: TGTGCCAGCAGCTTCGGAGTTTGGGACGCAAAAGGAAACACTGAAGCTTTCTTT; CDR3aa: CASSFGVWDAKGNTEAFF
abundance: few; d_gene: -; j_gene: TRBJ2-1; v_gene: TRBV3-1; CDR3nt: TGTGCCAGCAGCCCACCGGGACTTTCTTACAATGAGCAGTTCTTC; CDR3aa: CASSPPGLSYNEQFF
abundance: -; d_gene: TRBD1; j_gene: TRBJ2-3; v_gene: TRBV6-5; CDR3nt: TGTGCCAGCAACGATCGGGACAGGGCTTCAGATACGCAGTATTTT; CDR3aa: CASNDRDRASDTQYF
abundance: -; d_gene: -; j_gene: TRBJ1-1; v_gene: TRBV15; CDR3nt: TGTGCCACCAGCAGTGAGGGGGTGACTGAAGCTTTCTTT; CDR3aa: CATSSEGVTEAFF
abundance: -; d_gene: -; j_gene: TRBJ2-2; v_gene: TRBV7-6; CDR3nt: TGTGCCAGCAGCTTACACGAGCACACCGGGGAGCTGTTTTTT; CDR3aa: CASSLHEHTGELFF
abundance: -; d_gene: -; j_gene: TRBJ1-2; v_gene: TRBV7-2; CDR3nt: TGTGCCAGCAGCTTAGCTCGCAGGGAAGAGGGCTACACCTTC; CDR3aa: CASSLARREEGYTF
abundance: -; d_gene: TRBD1; j_gene: TRBJ1-2; v_gene: TRBV6-5; CDR3nt: TGTGCCAGCAGATCACAGGGGGCGCGAAGGAACTATGGCTACACCTTC; CDR3aa: CASRSQGARRNYGYTF
abundance: -; d_gene: TRBD1; j_gene: TRBJ1-2; v_gene: TRBV12-3/TRBV12-4; CDR3nt: TGTGCCAGCAGTTTATCGCCAACAGGGGCACGCGGCTACACCTTC; CDR3aa: CASSLSPTGARGYTF
abundance: -; d_gene: -; j_gene: TRBJ2-3; v_gene: TRBV12-3/TRBV12-4; CDR3nt: TGTGCCAGCAGTTTTTCTTGGGGGATCACAGATACGCAGTATTTT; CDR3aa: CASSFSWGITDTQYF
abundance: few; d_gene: -; j_gene: TRBJ1-2; v_gene: TRBV28; CDR3nt: TGTGCCAGCAGGGTTCATTCTGGCTACACCTTC; CDR3aa: CASRVHSGYTF
abundance: -; d_gene: -; j_gene: TRBJ1-2; v_gene: TRBV2; CDR3nt: TGTGCCAGCAGTGAAGCTGCAGGATTCGGCTATGGCTACACCTTC; CDR3aa: CASSEAAGFGYGYTF
abundance: -; d_gene: -; j_gene: TRBJ1-1; v_gene: TRBV20-1; CDR3nt: TGCAGTGCTAGTAAGAGGAACACTGAAGCTTTCTTT; CDR3aa: CSASKRNTEAFF
abundance: -; d_gene: -; j_gene: TRBJ2-2; v_gene: TRBV5-1; CDR3nt: TGCGCCAGCAGCTGGTCAGGGACGTCTTCTACCGGGGAGCTGTTTTTT; CDR3aa: CASSWSGTSSTGELFF